The present entry profiles one T cell receptor beta chain with its context. Its antigen is unknown. The study sampled nominally healthy donors, though unrecorded immune exposures were likely. CDR3 size: 13 residues. Per germline, CDR1 SGHTA and CDR2 FQGNSA. Trimming removed 0 bases from V and 6 bases from J, with 9 bases in between. This record belongs to a study of cytomegalovirus exposure and HLA in healthy donors. General study results and limits: Compared with the roughly 730-donor mean, an Asian-associated ancestry cluster reportedly had fewer N-insertions, according to a later analysis. Cytomegalovirus status was reportedly diagnosed by the classifier with high specificity and sensitivity. Further analysis was carried out later, and it showed several of the most significant clusters appearing linked to common viral pathogens.

The primer mix had 60 Vbeta and 13 Jbeta primers. Assay: immunoSEQ multiplex PCR; the TCRdb copy retains only in-frame clones and omits some. The sample contains 90,000 to 150,000 clones, around three quarters of which appear only once. This chain connects TRBV7-2 to TRBJ2-7; D gene ambiguous. Specimen: PBMCs. This receptor was identified in a woman in her twenties or thirties in good health and CMV-seropositive. The CDR3 region is CASSLAVASEQYF. DNA for the CDR3: TGTGCCAGCAGCTTAGCGGTGGCCTCCGAGCAGTACTTC.